This T cell receptor beta chain was obtained from a study of blood T cell repertoires in COVID-19. Whole-study context: COVID-19 samples, acute and convalescent, were from the United States, Italy and Spain.

As originally analysed: For nucleated cells, counts were estimated from reference gene primer amplification. TCRdb's copy holds only in-frame clones and misses some; the assay was immunoSEQ multiplex PCR. Clonal size and the V and J genes are those of that table, whereas D and trimming came from the DNA. The sample lists approximately 300,000 clones; about nine tenths were seen once. Per germline, CDR1 SGHTA and CDR2 FQGNSA. This CDR3 is 20 amino acids long. Trimming took 0 bases from V and 4 from J; bases not matched to a gene: 9. The rearrangement links TRBV7-2 to TRBJ2-1; 16 bases agree with TRBD2. The material sequenced was peripheral blood. The receptor comes from a woman aged 30 to 39 with COVID-19, enrolled during active disease. The CDR3 DNA follows: TGTGCCAGCAGCTTAGCGCCCGGGACTAGCGGGGGGGCAGGATACAATGAGCAGTTCTTC. This encodes CASSLAPGTSGGAGYNEQFF. Combining the CDR3 with reference TRBV7-2 and TRBJ2-1 gives the whole variable domain GAGVSQSPSNKVTEKGKDVELRCDPISGHTALYWYRQSLGQGLEFLIYFQGNSAPDKSGLPSDRFSAERTGGSVSTLTIQRTQQEDSAVYLCASSLAPGTSGGAGYNEQFFGPGTRLTVL.